Shown below are 16 T cell receptor beta chains from a single sample sequenced in a study of OX40 agonist ivuxolimab in advanced cancers. The repertoire was sequenced with immunoSEQ multiplex PCR; TCRdb's copy has only in-frame clones and lacks some. The data show 60,000 to 70,000 clones, with 80% seen just once and around 1.3% held by the top ten. The sequencing used CD4+ or CD8+ T cells sorted from blood, collected in a trial of the OX40 agonist ivuxolimab. These TCRs come from an adult with an advanced solid tumor such as melanoma, head and neck, liver or kidney cancer.

The V call is TRBV27, the J call TRBJ2-3; tentatively, D is TRBD2 (7 bases). Germline loops: CDR1 MNHEY, CDR2 SMNVEV (reference sequence). The CDR3 totals 14 residues. The V and J ends lost 4 bases and 4 bases respectively, with 12 bases between them. CDR3 region: CASSSRGAADTQYF. The CDR3 region has the DNA TGTGCCAGCAGTTCCCGGGGGGCGGCAGATACGCAGTATTTT.

The rearrangement links TRBV19 to TRBJ2-1; a weak D match, TRBD2 (5 bases). Germline V gene lookup returns CDR1 LNHDA and CDR2 SQIVND (reference sequence). CDR3 length equals 13 residues. The V end lost 6 bases, the J end lost 12 bases, and 18 bases lay between the germline ends. The CDR3 DNA sequence: TGTGCCAGTAGCCCTTCCCCTCGGCGGGCGCAGTTCTTC. Translating it yields CASSPSPRRAQFF.

The chain couples TRBV19 to TRBJ2-7; weak D call: TRBD1 (6 bases). CDR1 LNHDA and CDR2 SQIVND come from the germline V gene (reference sequence). This CDR3 region has 15 residues. Trimming took 6 bases from V and 2 from J, leaving 17 bases between them. The chain's CDR3 is CASRELGTSTYEQYF. CDR3 nucleotide sequence: TGTGCCAGTAGGGAACTCGGGACAAGTACCTACGAGCAGTACTTC.

J is TRBJ1-1 and V is TRBV30; a possible D gene is TRBD1 (5 bases). The CDR3 is 14 amino acids. Germline-derived CDR1 and CDR2 are GTSNPN and SVGIG (reference sequence). The V gene lost 4 bases and the J gene lost 1 base, with 13 bases spanning the gap. The CDR3 region is CAWTDGGRNTEAFF. DNA for the CDR3: TGTGCCTGGACCGACGGGGGAAGGAACACTGAAGCTTTCTTT.

This clone was observed a handful of times. This chain joins TRBV19 and TRBJ2-7; D might be TRBD1 or TRBD2, each matching 5 bases. Trimming shortened V by 4 bases and J by 0 bases, and 19 bases separated the two germline ends. From germline, CDR1 is LNHDA and CDR2 SQIVND (reference sequence). The CDR3 has 17 residues. CDR3 nucleotide sequence: TGTGCCAGTAGTAAGGGTAGGGGACGGAGAGTCTCCTACGAGCAGTACTTC. This codes for CASSKGRGRRVSYEQYF.

The chain uses TRBV7-8 and TRBJ1-2; 9 bases are shared with TRBD1. From germline, CDR1 is SGHVS and CDR2 FQNEAQ. V was clipped by 5 bases and J by 4 bases; unmatched bases: 11. The CDR3 contains 16 residues. The CDR3 DNA reads TGTGCCAGCAGCCCCCCCGGGACAGGGATTTTCTATGGCTACACCTTC. This encodes CASSPPGTGIFYGYTF. Full variable domain (remainder filled in from reference TRBV7-8 and TRBJ1-2): GAGVSQSPRYKVAKRGQDVALRCDPISGHVSLFWYQQALGQGPEFLTYFQNEAQLDKSGLPSDRFFAERPEGSVSTLKIQRTQQEDSAVYLCASSPPGTGIFYGYTFGSGTRLTVV.

Here the CDR3 DNA reads TGTGCCAGCAGTGAAGCGAGTCCGGGGGGAAGGAACACTGAAGCTTTCTTT. This codes for CASSEASPGGRNTEAFF. The chain combines TRBV2 with TRBJ1-1; the D gene is possibly TRBD1 (5 bases). The CDR3 sequence is 17 residues long. Germline values: CDR1 SNHLY, CDR2 FYNNEI. The germline V and J ends were trimmed by 0 bases and 1 base, with 15 bases remaining between them.

As regards this clone: This likely came from a read error, as a far larger clone is one base away. The rearrangement links TRBV6-6 to TRBJ1-1; unclear D gene. From germline, CDR1 is MNHNY and CDR2 SVGAGI (reference sequence). With 6 bases removed from V and 2 bases from J, the gap between germline ends came to 10 bases. The CDR3 loop spans 13 amino acids. The CDR3 DNA follows: TGTGCCAGCAGCGGGCAGGACAACACTGAAGCTTTCTTT. It yields the protein CASSGQDNTEAFF.

DNA for the CDR3: TGTGCCAGCAGGCCCCGAGCTAGCGGGGGCCATCGTATCACAGATACGCAGTATTTT. Translated: CASRPRASGGHRITDTQYF. This rearrangement joins TRBV27 to TRBJ2-3; 10 positions agree with TRBD2. CDR3 length equals 19 residues. In germline, CDR1 is MNHEY, CDR2 SMNVEV (reference sequence). V lost 6 bases, J lost 2 bases, and 17 bases stayed unmatched.

The rearrangement uses TRBV5-4 and TRBJ1-6; D is unclear. Trimming stripped 0 bases from V and 7 bases from J, with 8 bases between. CDR3 length equals 14 residues. CDR1 and CDR2 from the germline V gene are SGHNT and YYREEE (reference sequence). The CDR3 sequence: CASSLGTKNSPLHF. CDR3 nucleotide sequence: TGTGCCAGCAGCTTGGGGACGAAGAATTCACCCCTCCACTTT.

The V gene is TRBV7-9, the J gene TRBJ2-5; D unclear. The CDR3 totals 13 residues. V was cut by 4 bases and J by 4 bases, with 10 bases left in between. Germline V CDR1 and CDR2: SEHNR, FQNEAQ (reference sequence). CDR3 sequence (DNA): TGTGCCAGCAGCTCCCGGGCAGGAGAGACCCAGTACTTC. It specifies CASSSRAGETQYF.

V gene TRBV7-9 combines with J gene TRBJ2-5; 10 bases match TRBD2. Germline CDR1 reads SEHNR; CDR2 reads FQNEAQ (reference sequence). The CDR3 has 14 amino acids. The V and J ends lost 11 bases and 4 bases, in that order; junction bases with no gene match: 10. CDR3 DNA sequence: TGTGCCTCCCAGAGAGCGGGGGGGGGAGAGACCCAGTACTTC. It is translated as CASQRAGGGETQYF.

The gene calls are TRBV5-1 and TRBJ1-4, with 7 nucleotides matching TRBD1. The germline V gene encodes CDR1 SGHRS and CDR2 YFSETQ. V was pared by 4 bases and J by 6 bases, with 6 bases of the junction left unmatched. This CDR3 is built from 14 residues. The CDR3: CASSGDSRDEKLFF. CDR3 coding DNA: TGCGCCAGCAGCGGGGACAGCAGGGATGAAAAACTGTTTTTT.

This clone was picked up a small number of times. This chain uses TRBV4-1 with TRBJ2-5; D is possibly TRBD1 (6 bases). The CDR3 runs to 16 residues. CDR1 and CDR2 from the germline V gene are MGHRA and YSYEKL. V was trimmed by 0 bases and J by 5 bases, leaving 16 bases between them. CDR3 in DNA: TGCGCCAGCAGCCAAGATAACAACAGGGCGGCGGAGACCCAGTACTTC. Translating it yields CASSQDNNRAAETQYF.

The chain links TRBV6-6 to TRBJ2-7; TRBD1 matches at 8 bases. CDR3 length: 13 residues. Germline values: CDR1 MNHNY, CDR2 SVGAGI (reference sequence). Losses at the gene ends were 10 bases for V and 5 bases for J; bases not matched to a gene: 10. CDR3: CATDGQGFDEQYF. DNA of the CDR3: TGTGCCACTGACGGACAGGGATTCGACGAGCAGTACTTC.

This rearrangement joins TRBV7-9 to TRBJ1-1, with D unresolved. The V and J ends lost 5 bases and 4 bases respectively, with 8 bases between them. The CDR3 extends over 12 amino acids. Germline-derived CDR1 and CDR2 are SEHNR and FQNEAQ (reference sequence). CDR3 nucleotide sequence: TGTGCCAGCAGCGTTCCGGCCACTGAAGCTTTCTTT. Encoded protein: CASSVPATEAFF.